This T cell receptor (beta chain) was observed in a study of blood T cell repertoires in COVID-19. Study in general: Specimens from acute and convalescent COVID-19 originated in the United States, Italy and Spain. Sources were T cells, B-cell-depleted T cells, or PBMCs; the material itself was cDNA or gDNA.

This clone was found a few times. In the authors' workflow: Nucleated cell number was recorded as an estimate derived from reference gene primer amplification. This table comes from immunoSEQ multiplex PCR, and its TCRdb copy is limited to in-frame clones, with some not included. That table gives V, J and clone size, and the DNA gave D and trimming. The sample consists of approximately 21,000 clones, approximately 90% of them appearing once. This TCR came from a man between 65 and 80 years old with active COVID-19. The material sequenced was peripheral blood.

In DNA form, the CDR3 reads TGTGCCAGTAGTTTCTGGAAAGGACAGGGGATCACTGAAGCTTTCTTT. This translates into CASSFWKGQGITEAFF. This chain joins TRBV19 and TRBJ1-1; TRBD1 aligns across 9 bases. The germline gives CDR1 LNHDA, CDR2 SQIVND (reference sequence). This CDR3 comprises 16 residues. The J segment lost 4 bases and the V segment lost 5 bases, leaving 11 bases of the junction unmatched.